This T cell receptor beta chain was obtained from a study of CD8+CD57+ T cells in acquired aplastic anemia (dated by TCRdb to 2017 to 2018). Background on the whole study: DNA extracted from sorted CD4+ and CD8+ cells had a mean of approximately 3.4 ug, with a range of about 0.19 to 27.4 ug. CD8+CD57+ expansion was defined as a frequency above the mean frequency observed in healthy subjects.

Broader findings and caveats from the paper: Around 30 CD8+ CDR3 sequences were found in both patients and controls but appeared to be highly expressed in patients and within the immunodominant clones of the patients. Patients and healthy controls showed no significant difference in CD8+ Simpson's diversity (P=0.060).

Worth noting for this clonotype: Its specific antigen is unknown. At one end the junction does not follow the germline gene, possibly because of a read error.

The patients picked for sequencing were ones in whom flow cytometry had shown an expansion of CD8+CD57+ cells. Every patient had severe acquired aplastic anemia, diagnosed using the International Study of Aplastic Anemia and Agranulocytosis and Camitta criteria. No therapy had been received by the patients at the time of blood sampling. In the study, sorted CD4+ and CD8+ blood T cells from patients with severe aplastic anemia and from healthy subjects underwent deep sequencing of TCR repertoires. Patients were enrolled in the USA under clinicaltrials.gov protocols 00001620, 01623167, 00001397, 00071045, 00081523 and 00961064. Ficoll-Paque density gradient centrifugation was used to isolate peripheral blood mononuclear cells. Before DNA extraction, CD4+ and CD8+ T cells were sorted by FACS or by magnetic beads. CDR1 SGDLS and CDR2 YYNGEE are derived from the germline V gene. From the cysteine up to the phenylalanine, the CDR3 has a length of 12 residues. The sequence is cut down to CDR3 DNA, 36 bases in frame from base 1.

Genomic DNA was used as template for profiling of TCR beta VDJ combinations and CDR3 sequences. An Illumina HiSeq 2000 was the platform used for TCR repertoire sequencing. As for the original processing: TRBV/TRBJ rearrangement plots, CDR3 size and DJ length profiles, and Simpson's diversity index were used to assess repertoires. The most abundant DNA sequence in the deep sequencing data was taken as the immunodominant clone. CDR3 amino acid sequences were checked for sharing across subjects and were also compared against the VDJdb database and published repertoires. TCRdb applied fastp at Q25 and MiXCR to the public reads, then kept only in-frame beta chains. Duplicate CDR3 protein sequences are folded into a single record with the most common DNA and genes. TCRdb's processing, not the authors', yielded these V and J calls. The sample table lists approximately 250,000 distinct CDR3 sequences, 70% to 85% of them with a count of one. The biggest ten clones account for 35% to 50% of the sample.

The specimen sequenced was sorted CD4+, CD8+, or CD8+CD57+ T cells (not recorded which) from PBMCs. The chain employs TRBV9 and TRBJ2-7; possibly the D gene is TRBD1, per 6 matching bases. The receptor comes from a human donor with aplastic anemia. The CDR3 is CASSVGAYAQYF. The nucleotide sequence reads TGTGCCAGCAGCGTGGGGGCATACGCGCAGTACTTT.